The sample holds many counts of the clone carrying this T cell receptor beta chain. These data belong to a study of neurological immune-mediated disorders. Germline loops: CDR1 MGHRA, CDR2 YSYEKL. The CDR3 loop spans 17 amino acids. V lost 2 bases to trimming and J lost 4 bases; unmatched junction nucleotides: 10. TCRdb reprocessed the 5' RACE reads via MiXCR and lists one record per CDR3 protein. The sample lists almost 85,000 distinct CDR3 sequences, 2% to 3% seen once, with 1.1% in the top ten. The J gene is TRBJ2-1, the V gene TRBV4-1, with 8 bases matching TRBD2. Sequences were obtained from PBMCs. This TCR was recovered from a woman aged 25-40 years with multiple sclerosis. The CDR3 nucleotides read TGCGCCAGCAGCCAATACCCCAGGACTAGCAGTTACAATGAGCAGTTCTTC. It is translated as CASSQYPRTSSYNEQFF.